A single sample is the source of the 11 T cell receptor beta chains below, sequenced in a study of early T cells in non-severe SARS-CoV-2 infection (dated by TCRdb to 2020 to 2022). Library construction relied on 5' RACE. The reads were generated on a NextSeq 500. TCRdb itself trimmed the public reads at Q25 with fastp, ran MiXCR and retained productive beta chains. Rows are unified per CDR3 protein, each entry keeping the most common DNA and genes. For this sample the table gives 26,000 or so distinct CDR3 sequences, of which less than 7% were detected only once. Clones ranked in the top ten supply 2% to 2.5% of the sample. The specimen sequenced was whole blood. The receptor source for this set is an adult who was a healthcare worker with PCR-confirmed SARS-CoV-2 infection or an uninfected control (not recorded which).

This clonotype was observed a single time. The rearrangement uses TRBV6-5 and TRBJ1-2; TRBD1 matches 8 bases. In germline, CDR1 is MNHEY, CDR2 SVGAGI. The CDR3 contains 16 residues. V lost 8 bases, J lost 7 bases, and 18 bases stayed unmatched. The chain's CDR3 is CASRRGQETGLAGYTF. CDR3 nucleotide sequence: TGTGCCAGCCGACGGGGACAGGAAACCGGGCTTGCTGGCTACACCTTC.

CDR3 sequence (DNA): TGTGCCAGCAGCTTGGGAGATCAAGAGACCCAGTACTTC. Its protein product is CASSLGDQETQYF. The chain links TRBV5-8 to TRBJ2-5; D unclear. In germline, CDR1 is SGHTS, CDR2 YDEGEE. This CDR3 is 13 amino acids long. Trimming shortened V by 0 bases and J by 2 bases, and 5 bases separated the two germline ends.

This clonotype was counted ten times or more. The chain combines TRBV5-1 with TRBJ2-2, with D possibly being TRBD1 or TRBD2 (5 bases each). Trimming stripped 5 bases from V and 0 bases from J, with 14 bases between. This CDR3 region has 16 residues. From germline, CDR1 is SGHRS and CDR2 YFSETQ. Written as DNA, the CDR3 is TGCGCCAGCAGTCGGGACGGTTCGGCGAACACCGGGGAGCTGTTTTTT. Its protein is CASSRDGSANTGELFF.

The sample holds a few counts of this clonotype. The chain has TRBV28 and TRBJ1-2, with no clear D. The CDR3 is 13 amino acids. Germline V gene data show CDR1 as MDHEN and CDR2 as SYDVKM. V was pared by 2 bases and J by 4 bases, with 8 bases between. The CDR3 is CASSLGLTYGYTF. The CDR3 DNA reads as TGTGCCAGCAGTTTAGGCCTCACCTATGGCTACACCTTC.

In this sample, this clonotype turned up a few times. J is TRBJ2-7 and V is TRBV28; D is unresolved. Germline V gives CDR1 MDHEN, CDR2 SYDVKM. The CDR3 length is 12 residues. Trimming stripped 7 bases from V and 6 bases from J, with 13 bases between. CDR3 bases: TGTGCCAGCACCGATTCTCCGGGCGAGCAGTACTTC. Translating gives CASTDSPGEQYF.

The chain is built from TRBV10-2 and TRBJ2-2; weak D call: TRBD2 (6 bases). V was clipped by 6 bases and J by 6 bases, with 23 bases between them. The CDR3 is 17 amino acids. Germline V CDR1 and CDR2: WSHSY, SAAADI. Here the CDR3 reads CASSLPPGSWGAGELFF. The DNA of the CDR3 is TGCGCCAGCAGCCTCCCCCCCGGGAGCTGGGGGGCCGGGGAGCTGTTTTTT.

This clonotype was seen ten or more times. This chain uses TRBV6-2 or TRBV6-3 with TRBJ2-7; 8 nucleotides line up with TRBD2. J was trimmed by 4 bases and V by 5 bases; bases with no gene match: 10. This CDR3 has 15 residues. CDR1 is MNHEY, CDR2 SVGEGT, per germline. CDR3 sequence (DNA): TGTGCCAGCAGTGGGGGCGTTCTAGCGGGTTACGAGCAGTACTTC. This translates into CASSGGVLAGYEQYF.

Many counts were recorded for this clonotype. V and J are TRBV20-1 and TRBJ2-3; D gene uncertain. Germline values: CDR1 DFQATT, CDR2 SNEGSKA (reference sequence). Between the trimmed V and J ends, which lost 4 bases and 4 bases, there was a span of 6 bases. The CDR3 has 11 amino acids. The CDR3, as DNA: TGCAGTGCTACCCATCCAGATACGCAGTATTTT. Translation: CSATHPDTQYF.

This clonotype was seen many times. The V call is TRBV20-1, the J call TRBJ1-1; no definite D call. This CDR3 spans 13 amino acids. CDR1 is DFQATT, CDR2 SNEGSKA, per germline (reference sequence). Between the trimmed V and J ends, which lost 6 bases and 5 bases, there was a span of 16 bases. The CDR3 spells CSAVLGLGTEAFF. DNA for the CDR3: TGCAGTGCCGTACTAGGATTGGGTACTGAAGCTTTCTTT.

This clonotype has a handful of counts. The V gene is TRBV5-5, the J gene TRBJ2-5; D ambiguous. This CDR3 spans 15 amino acids. V dropped 4 bases and J dropped 1 base, with 14 bases sitting between them. CDR1 is SGHKS and CDR2 is YYEKEE in the germline V gene (reference sequence). The CDR3 DNA is TGTGCCAGCAGCACACCCCGAGCCCCCCAAGAGACCCAGTACTTC. Translated: CASSTPRAPQETQYF.

The V and J genes are TRBV24-1 and TRBJ2-5; 12 bases align to TRBD2. V lost 2 bases, J lost 3 bases, and 0 bases stayed unmatched. Germline lookup yields CDR1 KGHDR and CDR2 SFDVKD. This CDR3 comprises 15 residues. The CDR3 sequence is CATSDWTSGEETQYF. In DNA, the CDR3 is TGTGCCACCAGTGATTGGACTAGCGGGGAAGAGACCCAGTACTTC.